These 26 T cell receptor beta chains were sequenced from one sample in a study of blood T cell repertoires in COVID-19 (dated by TCRdb to 2018 to 2020). The library was obtained by the immunoSEQ multiplex PCR assay. Not all clones reach the TCRdb copy of this immuneACCESS table, which keeps in-frame sequences only. Checked studies attribute under half of the gap to unresolved V genes and leave the rest unexplained. This sample gives more than 75,000 clones in total; roughly 84% of them show up just once. About 12% of the sample is taken by the ten largest. Sequenced: peripheral blood. Receptors originate from a human donor in a cohort sampled during active COVID-19.

V is TRBV6-5 and J is TRBJ2-3, with 12 bases fitting TRBD2. The CDR3 contains 15 residues. CDR1 is MNHEY and CDR2 is SVGAGI in the germline V gene. The V gene end was trimmed by 8 bases and the J gene end by 6 bases; junction bases not matched to a gene: 9. CDR3 DNA: TGTGCCAGCCACCCCGGACTAGCGGGAACGGATACGCAGTATTTT. Translated: CASHPGLAGTDTQYF.

This rearrangement joins TRBV30 to TRBJ1-2, with TRBD1 matching 7 bases. CDR3 length: 14 amino acids. J gave up 7 bases and V 3 bases, and 11 bases lay outside the gene matches. Per the germline V gene, CDR1 is GTSNPN and CDR2 is SVGIG (reference sequence). Here the CDR3 reads CAWSIQGLGGGYTF. CDR3 DNA: TGTGCCTGGAGCATACAGGGGCTTGGGGGTGGCTACACCTTC.

V is TRBV12-3 or TRBV12-4 and J is TRBJ1-5; tentatively, D is TRBD1 (6 bases). Trimming cost V 8 bases and J 6 bases, with 11 bases left between them. The CDR3 has 12 amino acids. CDR3 coding DNA: TGTGCCAGCGGAGTACAGGGTCAGCCCCAGCATTTT. Its translation is CASGVQGQPQHF.

The V call is TRBV3-1 (or the pseudogene TRBV3-2), the J call TRBJ2-7; 8 nucleotides align to TRBD2. The CDR3 runs 14 residues. Germline V gene sequence: CDR1 LGHDT, CDR2 YNNKEL (reference sequence). V dropped 4 bases and J dropped 2; count of bases not matched to a gene: 4. The CDR3 DNA is TGTGCCAGCAGCCCCAGCGGGGGTACCTACGAGCAGTACTTC. Translating it yields CASSPSGGTYEQYF.

The chain combines TRBV5-1 with TRBJ1-4; TRBD1 aligns across 7 bases. The ends lost 3 bases at V and 4 bases at J; junction bases unmatched: 3. This CDR3 has 14 residues. From germline, CDR1 is SGHRS and CDR2 YFSETQ. In DNA form, the CDR3 reads TGCGCCAGCAGCTCGGACAGGATTAATGAAAAACTGTTTTTT. Residues: CASSSDRINEKLFF.

This chain links TRBV28 with TRBJ2-2; possibly TRBD2 for D (6 bases). Germline loops: CDR1 MDHEN, CDR2 SYDVKM. The CDR3 consists of 15 residues. Trimming took off 1 base at V and 5 bases at J, with 11 bases between the two ends. This CDR3 reads CASSLSGGLTGELFF. The CDR3 DNA reads as TGTGCCAGCAGTTTATCAGGAGGGCTGACCGGGGAGCTGTTTTTT.

This chain joins TRBV24-1 and TRBJ2-1; D is possibly TRBD1 (6 bases). The CDR3 consists of 11 residues. V lost 8 bases, J lost 8 bases, and 9 bases lay in between. The germline gives CDR1 KGHDR, CDR2 SFDVKD. The CDR3 sequence is CATMGADEQFF. The CDR3 nucleotides are TGTGCCACCATGGGGGCCGATGAGCAGTTCTTC.

The rearrangement joins TRBV5-1 to TRBJ2-2; D unresolved. Germline CDR1 SGHRS, CDR2 YFSETQ. The CDR3 length is 15 residues. Trimming took 0 bases from V and 2 from J, leaving 8 bases between them. CDR3 region: CASSLGRINTGELFF. The DNA for the CDR3 is TGCGCCAGCAGCTTGGGTAGAATTAACACCGGGGAGCTGTTTTTT.

The J gene is TRBJ1-6, the V gene TRBV9, with 9 bases lining up with TRBD1. CDR1 is SGDLS and CDR2 is YYNGEE in the germline V gene. The ends lost 3 bases at V and 7 bases at J; junction bases unmatched: 8. CDR3 length: 16 residues. DNA for the CDR3: TGTGCCAGCAGCGACCGTCGGACAGGGGTAAATTCACCCCTCCACTTT. As protein: CASSDRRTGVNSPLHF.

This chain joins TRBV29-1 and TRBJ2-5, with D possibly being TRBD1 (6 bases). Trimming shortened V by 8 bases and J by 1 base, and 11 bases separated the two germline ends. The CDR3 extends over 12 amino acids. CDR1 and CDR2 from the germline V gene are SQVTM and ANQGSEA. CDR3 DNA: TGCAGCCATACAGGGACCCAAGAGACCCAGTACTTC. Translating gives CSHTGTQETQYF.

The chain has TRBV19 and TRBJ1-2; D gene ambiguous. The CDR3 has 14 amino acids. CDR1 and CDR2 from the germline V gene are LNHDA and SQIVND (reference sequence). V was clipped by 5 bases and J by 8 bases, with 18 bases between them. CDR3 residues: CASSLGPLTGGYTF. Here the CDR3 DNA reads TGTGCCAGTAGTCTCGGTCCCCTTACGGGGGGCTACACCTTC.

The chain has TRBV18 and TRBJ2-5; D is unresolved. CDR1 KGHSH and CDR2 LQKENI come from the germline V gene. CDR3 size: 14 residues. V gave up 0 bases and J gave up 5 bases, with 10 bases separating them. CDR3 loop: CASSPPSGWETQYF. The CDR3 DNA reads TGTGCCAGCTCACCACCGTCAGGATGGGAGACCCAGTACTTC.

The genes are TRBV28 and TRBJ1-3; possible D gene TRBD1, 5 bases. V lost 1 base to trimming and J lost 2 bases, with 9 bases between them. The CDR3 spans 15 residues. Germline V lookup: CDR1 MDHEN, CDR2 SYDVKM. The CDR3 bases are TGTGCCAGCAGTTTATCGTTCAGGGCTGGAAACACCATATATTTT. It specifies CASSLSFRAGNTIYF. The full variable domain, rest sourced from reference TRBV28 and TRBJ1-3, is DVKVTQSSRYLVKRTGEKVFLECVQDMDHENMFWYRQDPGLGLRLIYFSYDVKMKEKGDIPEGYSVSREKKERFSLILESASTNQTSMYLCASSLSFRAGNTIYFGEGSWLTVV.

This clone showed up just once. V is TRBV5-1 and J is TRBJ2-2, with unresolved D. Germline CDR1 is SGHRS and CDR2 is YFSETQ. The CDR3 extends over 14 amino acids. Trimming removed 4 bases at V and 3 bases at J, with 10 bases between. The CDR3 loop reads CASSPPDYTGELFF. The CDR3 DNA reads TGCGCCAGCAGCCCGCCTGACTACACCGGGGAGCTGTTTTTT.

This clone was seen once. The rearrangement uses TRBV6-5 and TRBJ2-7; 11 bases are a match to TRBD2. The CDR3 loop spans 16 amino acids. Unmatched junction bases numbered 5, after V lost 2 bases and J lost 2 bases. CDR1 MNHEY and CDR2 SVGAGI come from the germline V gene. DNA for the CDR3: TGTGCCAGCAGTTACCAAGGGACTAGCGGACCCTACGAGCAGTACTTC. Translation gives CASSYQGTSGPYEQYF.

This chain joins TRBV7-3 and TRBJ2-3; weak D call: TRBD1 (5 bases). CDR1 and CDR2 (germline): SGHTA, FQGTGA. The V and J ends lost 5 bases and 6 bases respectively, with 9 bases between them. The CDR3 length is 12 residues. CDR3 amino acids: CASSPPGDTQYF. CDR3 nucleotide sequence: TGTGCCAGCAGCCCCCCAGGGGATACGCAGTATTTT.

The V call is TRBV5-6, the J call TRBJ2-1, with 7 bases fitting TRBD1. This CDR3 has 13 amino acids. Germline V lookup: CDR1 SGHDT, CDR2 YYEEEE. The V gene end was trimmed by 4 bases and the J gene end by 6 bases; junction bases not matched to a gene: 4. The DNA for the CDR3 is TGTGCCAGCAGCATGGACAGGTTCAATGAGCAGTTCTTC. Encoded protein: CASSMDRFNEQFF.

The rearrangement joins TRBV2 to TRBJ1-6; possibly TRBD1 for D (5 bases). The V end lost 7 bases, the J end lost 7 bases, and 23 bases lay between the germline ends. This CDR3 has 17 amino acids. CDR1 is SNHLY and CDR2 is FYNNEI in the germline V gene. CDR3: CASTRMGGAVGNSPLHF. The DNA of the CDR3 is TGTGCCAGCACCCGGATGGGAGGGGCCGTTGGGAATTCACCCCTCCACTTT.

V usage is TRBV27 and J usage is TRBJ2-7; D is perhaps TRBD2 (6 bases). Per germline, CDR1 MNHEY and CDR2 SMNVEV (reference sequence). The V gene lost 8 bases and the J gene lost 0 bases, with 11 bases spanning the gap. The CDR3 has 13 residues. The CDR3 coding sequence is TGTGCCAGCGGGACTGGGCCCTCCTACGAGCAGTACTTC. Residues: CASGTGPSYEQYF.

The CDR3 here is CASRDGTGEKLFF. CDR3 bases: TGTGCCAGCAGGGACGGGACAGGGGAAAAACTGTTTTTT. This chain connects TRBV2 to TRBJ1-4, with 9 bases aligning to TRBD1. V was pared by 6 bases and J by 8 bases, with 4 bases of the junction left unmatched. The germline V gene encodes CDR1 SNHLY and CDR2 FYNNEI. This CDR3 is built from 13 residues.

This clone appeared a few times. The chain employs TRBV19 and TRBJ2-1, with 10 nucleotides matching TRBD2. CDR3 length: 16 amino acids. Germline V gene data show CDR1 as LNHDA and CDR2 as SQIVND (reference sequence). Germline trimming cut 5 bases from V and 3 bases from J; bases unmatched to any gene: 7. The CDR3 DNA is TGTGCCAGTAGTCCCCTGGTAGCGGGAGGCTACAATGAGCAGTTCTTC. Residues: CASSPLVAGGYNEQFF.

The table lists this clone with a count of one. The chain joins TRBV2 to TRBJ2-5; TRBD2 matches 9 bases. V dropped 4 bases and J dropped 0; count of bases not matched to a gene: 3. CDR3 length: 15 residues. The germline V gene has CDR1 SNHLY and CDR2 FYNNEI. In DNA form, the CDR3 reads TGTGCCAGCAGTGTGGCGGGAGGGTACCAAGAGACCCAGTACTTC. Its protein product is CASSVAGGYQETQYF.

The chain links TRBV5-1 to TRBJ2-1; D is unresolved. Trimming shortened V by 0 bases and J by 2 bases, and 9 bases separated the two germline ends. Germline loops: CDR1 SGHRS, CDR2 YFSETQ. The CDR3 totals 15 residues. The CDR3 region is CASSLGSLTYNEQFF. In DNA form, the CDR3 reads TGCGCCAGCAGCTTGGGGAGCCTGACCTACAATGAGCAGTTCTTC.

V and J are TRBV5-1 and TRBJ2-2; 8 nucleotides align to TRBD1. J was trimmed by 4 bases and V by 4 bases; bases with no gene match: 12. From germline, CDR1 is SGHRS and CDR2 YFSETQ. The CDR3 runs to 17 residues. CDR3 sequence (DNA): TGCGCCAGCAGCCTGGACAGGGCAATATATGGCACCGGGGAGCTGTTTTTT. This codes for CASSLDRAIYGTGELFF.

This clone was picked up one time. The rearrangement uses TRBV12-5 and TRBJ2-1; TRBD2 matches 8 bases. CDR3 length: 14 residues. V shed 2 bases and J 5 bases; nucleotides not matched to a gene: 2. Germline CDR1 reads LGHNT; CDR2 reads FRNRAP. As DNA, the CDR3 is TGTGCTAGTGGTTTGTCGACTAGCGACAATGAGCAGTTCTTC. Translating gives CASGLSTSDNEQFF. The full variable domain, completed using reference TRBV12-5 and TRBJ2-1, is DARVTQTPRHKVTEMGQEVTMRCQPILGHNTVFWYRQTMMQGLELLAYFRNRAPLDDSGMPKDRFSAEMPDATLATLKIQPSEPRDSAVYFCASGLSTSDNEQFFGPGTRLTVL.

The V gene is TRBV28, the J gene TRBJ1-2; weak D call: TRBD1 (5 bases). The CDR3 sequence is 13 residues long. Germline V gene data show CDR1 as MDHEN and CDR2 as SYDVKM. The CDR3 DNA reads as TGTGCAGCCGCGGCCAGGGCTAACTATGGCTACACCTTC. It yields the protein CAAAARANYGYTF.